This TCR beta chain was sequenced for a study of response to subunit inactivated influenza vaccine. General study findings and limits: Few additional T cells are recruited per seasonal influenza vaccination, authors suggested.

Concerning this clonotype itself: Antigen: not known.

TCRdb called the RT-PCR reads again in MiXCR, with one record for every CDR3 protein. The sample has around 530,000 distinct CDR3 sequences; roughly 12% are singletons. CDR3 length equals 14 residues. V was shortened by 1 base and J by 1 base, with 8 bases between the two germline ends. CDR1 and CDR2 (germline): SGHRS, YFSETQ. The source material was PBMCs from blood, sampled on the day of vaccination. This sequence was found in a man aged 45 to 65 who received an inactivated influenza vaccine. This chain uses TRBV5-1 with TRBJ1-1, with D possibly TRBD1 on 5 matching bases. The CDR3 here is CASSLWGKNTEAFF. As DNA, the CDR3 is TGCGCCAGCAGCTTGTGGGGGAAGAACACTGAAGCTTTCTTT.